This entry features one T cell receptor beta chain sequence. The CDR3 runs 15 residues. This entry comes from a study of blood T cells in healthy people across ages. A second PCR of 7 to 11 cycles used a sample-barcoded 5' primer and a J-beta primer mix. TCRdb processed the 5' RACE reads anew with MiXCR; each CDR3 protein has one entry. The data hold fewer than 1,200,000 distinct CDR3 sequences, with roughly a quarter observed a single time. The same sample was also studied in work on T cells of mothers and their children.

Sequencing used blood. The rearrangement uses TRBV12-3 or TRBV12-4 and TRBJ2-5; D might be TRBD2 (6 bases). The J call is in doubt because the DNA end fits TRBJ2-7 better. This clonotype was obtained from a girl aged 2 to 10 in good health. The CDR3 bases are TGTGCCAGCAGTTTCGAGGCGGGACTTTACTACGAGCAGTACTTC. Translated, it gives CASSFEAGLYYEQYF.